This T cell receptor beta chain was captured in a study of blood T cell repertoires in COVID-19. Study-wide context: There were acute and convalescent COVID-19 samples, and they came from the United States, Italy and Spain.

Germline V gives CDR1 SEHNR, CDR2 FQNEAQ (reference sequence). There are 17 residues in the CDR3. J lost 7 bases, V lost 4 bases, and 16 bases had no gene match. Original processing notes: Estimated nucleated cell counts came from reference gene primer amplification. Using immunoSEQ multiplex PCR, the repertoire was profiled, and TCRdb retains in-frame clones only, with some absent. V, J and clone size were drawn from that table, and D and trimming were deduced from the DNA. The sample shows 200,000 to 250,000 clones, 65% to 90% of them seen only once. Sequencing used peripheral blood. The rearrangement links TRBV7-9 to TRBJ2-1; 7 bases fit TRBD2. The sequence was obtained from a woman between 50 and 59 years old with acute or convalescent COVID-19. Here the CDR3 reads CASSSPEGWEGINEQFF. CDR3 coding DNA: TGTGCCAGCAGCTCCCCGGAAGGGTGGGAGGGGATTAATGAGCAGTTCTTC.